This T cell receptor beta chain stems from a study of cytomegalovirus exposure and HLA in healthy donors. V lost 5 bases, J lost 3 bases, and 5 bases stayed unmatched. The CDR3 is 15 amino acids. The germline gives CDR1 SGHTA, CDR2 FQGNSA. Primers included in the PCR were 60 Vbeta and 13 Jbeta primers. Assay used: immunoSEQ multiplex PCR; TCRdb lists only in-frame clones, some missing. The table has 150,000 to 200,000 clones, approximately 85% seen once. This clone was observed a handful of times. The material sequenced was PBMCs. This chain links TRBV7-2 with TRBJ1-1; 11 bases align to TRBD1. This sequence was found in a man aged 18-30 years in good health and CMV-seropositive. This chain's CDR3 is CASSRTGGSYTEAFF. The CDR3 DNA sequence: TGTGCCAGCAGCCGGACAGGGGGCTCTTACACTGAAGCTTTCTTT.